A selection of T cell receptor beta chains follows, all from one sample in a study of blood T cell repertoires in COVID-19. Libraries were prepared by immunoSEQ multiplex PCR; TCRdb keeps only in-frame clonotypes and omits some of them. The sample has 300,000 to 450,000 clones, 87% seen once. Sequencing was performed on PBMCs or T cells enriched from blood (not recorded which). These receptors all come from a woman in her thirties who had recovered from COVID-19. Both conserved end residues are part of each CDR3. D genes are given only for firm matches. Clone size, where shown, is once, few, many, or a class for clones that have expanded.

abundance	v_gene	j_gene	d_gene	CDR3nt	CDR3aa
-	TRBV2	TRBJ2-5	TRBD1	TGTGCCAGCAGTGCGAGGACAGGGGGTCGGGAGACCCAGTACTTC	CASSARTGGRETQYF
many	TRBV6-4	TRBJ2-3	TRBD2	TGTGCCAGCAGTGATAGCGGGGGGGCCACAGATACGCAGTATTTT	CASSDSGGATDTQYF
few	TRBV30	TRBJ1-1	-	TGTGCCTGGAGTCCACTAAAGAACACTGAAGCTTTCTTT	CAWSPLKNTEAFF
-	TRBV5-6	TRBJ2-5	-	TGTGCCACGAAACAACAGGGCGAAGAGACCCAGTACTTC	CATKQQGEETQYF
-	TRBV10-3	TRBJ1-1	TRBD1	TGTGCCATCAGGTCCTCGACAGGGATGAACACTGAAGCTTTCTTT	CAIRSSTGMNTEAFF
-	TRBV7-9	TRBJ2-1	TRBD2	TGTGCCAGCAGCCCCCGGGCGGGGGGCAATGAGCAGTTCTTC	CASSPRAGGNEQFF
once	TRBV28	TRBJ1-2	TRBD1	TGTGCCAGCATAGGGGACCTGACAGGGGGCAAAGGCTACACCTTC	CASIGDLTGGKGYTF
-	TRBV30	TRBJ2-4	-	TGTGCCTTCATCCGGGACAACGTACTAGCCAAAAACATTCAGTACTTC	CAFIRDNVLAKNIQYF
-	TRBV28	TRBJ1-4	TRBD1	TGTGCCAGCAGTTCACCCGGGACAGGGTATGAAAAACTGTTTTTT	CASSSPGTGYEKLFF
few	TRBV30	TRBJ2-3	TRBD1	TGTGCCTGGAGTGGAGACAGGGCAGATACGCAGTATTTT	CAWSGDRADTQYF
-	TRBV19	TRBJ2-3	-	TGTGCCAGTAGTATGTTGGGGGCCGACACAGATACGCAGTATTTT	CASSMLGADTDTQYF
once	TRBV23-1	TRBJ1-5	TRBD1	TGCGCCAGCAGTCAAGTCAGGGGGAAAAGCAATCAGCCCCAGCATTTT	CASSQVRGKSNQPQHF
-	TRBV19	TRBJ1-1	-	TGTGCCAGTAGGAGTCAGGGCCTGCACACTGAAGCTTTCTTT	CASRSQGLHTEAFF
once	TRBV5-1	TRBJ1-4	TRBD1	TGCGCCAGCAGCTTGGGACAGGGGCGAGAAAAACTGTTTTTT	CASSLGQGREKLFF
once	TRBV28	TRBJ2-7	TRBD1	TGTGCCAGCAGTTTACGAGGGGGCCCCACCTACGAGCAGTACTTC	CASSLRGGPTYEQYF
few	TRBV7-9	TRBJ2-2	TRBD1	TGTGCCAGCAGTAGACAGGGGCTAAACACCGGGGAGCTGTTTTTT	CASSRQGLNTGELFF
-	TRBV7-9	TRBJ1-1	-	TGTGCCAGCAGCTCGACCAACATGGGGCACGCGAACACTGAAGCTTTCTTT	CASSSTNMGHANTEAFF
-	TRBV6-1	TRBJ2-7	-	TGTGCCAGCAGTGAACCGGCGGCACAGTACTTC	CASSEPAAQYF
-	TRBV7-2	TRBJ2-5	-	TGTGCCAGCAGCTTAATGGGGCGGACCCAGTACTTC	CASSLMGRTQYF
-	TRBV12-3/TRBV12-4	TRBJ2-4	-	TGTGCCAGCAGTCGGGGACATATTCAGTACTTC	CASSRGHIQYF
-	TRBV2	TRBJ1-2	-	TGTACCAGCAGTGAAGACCTCCGCGGCTTTCCTAACTATGGCTACACCTTC	CTSSEDLRGFPNYGYTF
-	TRBV20-1	TRBJ1-1	-	TGCAGTGCTAGTCATCAGGGGCGTTGGGACACTGAAGCTTTCTTT	CSASHQGRWDTEAFF
-	TRBV6-2/TRBV6-3	TRBJ1-5	-	TGTGCCAGCAGTTTAAGAACAGGTCAGAATCAGCCCCAGCATTTT	CASSLRTGQNQPQHF
once	TRBV11-3	TRBJ1-3	TRBD1	TGTGCCAGCAGCCCTGACAGGGGCGGAAACACCATATATTTT	CASSPDRGGNTIYF
-	TRBV3-1/TRBV3-2	TRBJ1-2	-	TGTGCCAGCAGCCAACAGTTTCCGGGAGGCCACTATGGCTACACCTTC	CASSQQFPGGHYGYTF
-	TRBV28	TRBJ1-1	-	TGTGCCAGCACTCCTAAACCACCACTGAACACTGAAGCTTTCTTT	CASTPKPPLNTEAFF
once	TRBV6-1	TRBJ1-2	-	TGTGCCAGCAGTGAAGCAGGGGCGCCCTATGGCTACACCTTC	CASSEAGAPYGYTF
-	TRBV5-4	TRBJ2-1	-	TGTGCCAGCAGCTTGGTGAGGGGGAAAAGCAATGAGCAGTTCTTC	CASSLVRGKSNEQFF
-	TRBV7-9	TRBJ1-1	-	TGTGCCAGCAGCTTACTCCCCGACAGACCGAACACTGAAGCTTTCTTT	CASSLLPDRPNTEAFF
-	TRBV30	TRBJ1-2	-	TGTGCCTGGAGTTGGGAGGGAAAGGGCTATGGCTACACCTTC	CAWSWEGKGYGYTF
-	TRBV7-9	TRBJ2-1	TRBD1	TGTGCCAGCAGCTTCACAGGGGCCAATGAGCAGTTCTTC	CASSFTGANEQFF
-	TRBV19	TRBJ1-1	TRBD1	TGTGCCAGTAGTCCCCCCGGGACAGGTCGCGTTGAAGCTTTCTTT	CASSPPGTGRVEAFF
once	TRBV18	TRBJ2-5	-	TGTGCCAGCTCACCACGCGGAGGGAGACAAGAGACCCAGTACTTC	CASSPRGGRQETQYF
-	TRBV2	TRBJ1-5	-	TGTGCCAGCTCCGAGACCCAAGGGGAAGATCAGCCCCAGCATTTT	CASSETQGEDQPQHF
-	TRBV6-5	TRBJ2-5	-	TGTGCCAGCAGTTACCTGGGACAAATAGAGACCCAGTACTTC	CASSYLGQIETQYF
-	TRBV7-2	TRBJ1-1	TRBD1	TGTGCCAGCAGGCGCGGGACAGGGCTAATGAACACTGAAGCTTTCTTT	CASRRGTGLMNTEAFF
-	TRBV25-1	TRBJ1-6	-	TGTGCCAGCAGTGAACAGAGGGATTCACCCCTCCACTTT	CASSEQRDSPLHF
-	TRBV25-1	TRBJ2-7	TRBD2	TGTGCCAGCAGTGTCTGGGGGGGGAACAAGCCCTACGAGCAGTACTTC	CASSVWGGNKPYEQYF
-	TRBV16	TRBJ1-6	-	TGTGCCAGCAGCCAATACAGCAATTCACCCCTCCACTTT	CASSQYSNSPLHF
-	TRBV6-5	TRBJ1-2	TRBD1	TGTGCCACCCAGGGGGGCGCGGACTATGGCTACACCTTC	CATQGGADYGYTF
-	TRBV3-1/TRBV3-2	TRBJ2-2	-	TGTGCCAGCAGCCAAGTGAGAACCACCGGGGAGCTGTTTTTT	CASSQVRTTGELFF
-	TRBV2	TRBJ1-4	-	TGTGCCAGCAGTGTGTCCGGGGGGATCAATGAAAAACTGTTTTTT	CASSVSGGINEKLFF
-	TRBV7-9	TRBJ1-4	-	TGTGCCAGCAGCTCGACGGACATTGGTGAAAAACTGTTTTTT	CASSSTDIGEKLFF
-	TRBV18	TRBJ2-3	TRBD1	TGTGCCAGCTCACCGTTACAGGGGGGTGGAGATACGCAGTATTTT	CASSPLQGGGDTQYF
-	TRBV4-1	TRBJ2-2	TRBD2	TGCGCCAGCAGCCAAACCCCACTAGCGGGGGGGCGGTCCGGGGAGCTGTTTTTT	CASSQTPLAGGRSGELFF
-	TRBV14	TRBJ2-7	TRBD2	TGTGCCAGCAGCCAAGATGCCGGGACTAGAGTCTCCTACGAGCAGTACTTC	CASSQDAGTRVSYEQYF
-	TRBV11-2	TRBJ2-7	TRBD1	TGTGCCAGCAGCCCACGACAGGGGGGCTACGAGCAGTACTTC	CASSPRQGGYEQYF
-	TRBV5-5	TRBJ2-7	TRBD2	TGTGCCAGCAGCTCCGGGACTAGCGTACACGAGCAGTACTTC	CASSSGTSVHEQYF
few	TRBV7-9	TRBJ1-4	TRBD1	TGTGCCAGCAGCTCCAAGGGGGCGGCTAATGAAAAACTGTTTTTT	CASSSKGAANEKLFF
-	TRBV6-5	TRBJ2-2	-	TGTGCCAGCAGTTATATTTGGGACAAGAACACCGGGGAGCTGTTTTTT	CASSYIWDKNTGELFF
-	TRBV9	TRBJ1-1	-	TGTGCCAGCAGCCCGCCAGGGGAAGCTTTCTTT	CASSPPGEAFF
-	TRBV6-1	TRBJ2-7	-	TGTGCCAGCAGTGACGAGGGATACTACGAGCAGTACTTC	CASSDEGYYEQYF
-	TRBV5-5	TRBJ1-4	TRBD1	TGTGCCAGCAGCTTGGTTCAGGGGGCGTACGAAAAACTGTTTTTT	CASSLVQGAYEKLFF